The 23 T cell receptor beta chains in this list originate from one sample, sequenced in a study of vaccination and CD4 T cells after COVID-19. TCRdb reanalysed the PCR reads using MiXCR and keeps one entry per CDR3 protein. The table shows about 19,000 distinct CDR3 sequences, with 45% to 70% occurring only once. Here the sequenced sample was CD4+ T cells from blood, taken after SARS-CoV-2 vaccination. These receptors all stem from a human donor who had recovered from COVID-19.

The rearrangement uses TRBV20-1 and TRBJ1-1, with a weak D call TRBD1 (5 bases). The V gene's germline CDR1 is DFQATT and CDR2 SNEGSKA (reference sequence). CDR3 length equals 14 residues. Deletions cut 2 bases from V and 3 bases from J, with 13 bases between. As DNA, the CDR3 is TGCAGTGCTAGACCCCCGGGGGGACACACTGAAGCTTTCTTT. Amino acids: CSARPPGGHTEAFF.

The gene calls are TRBV9 and TRBJ2-1; no clear D. Looked up from germline, CDR1 is SGDLS and CDR2 is YYNGEE. This CDR3 comprises 14 residues. V lost 6 bases, J lost 4 bases, and 14 bases lay in between. CDR3 nucleotides: TGTGCCAGCACACGATCGCAGGAATACAATGAGCAGTTCTTC. It translates to CASTRSQEYNEQFF.

The chain joins TRBV9 to TRBJ1-2; D is possibly TRBD1 (6 bases). Germline V gene lookup returns CDR1 SGDLS and CDR2 YYNGEE. V was trimmed by 4 bases and J by 0 bases, leaving 19 bases between them. This CDR3 spans 17 amino acids. Written as DNA, the CDR3 is TGTGCCAGCAGCCCCCAAGGGGGAGGCTCAGCTAACTATGGCTACACCTTC. This encodes CASSPQGGGSANYGYTF.

The V and J genes are TRBV6-5 and TRBJ1-6; D uncertain. This CDR3 has 12 residues. V was shortened by 3 bases and J by 8 bases, with 5 bases between the two germline ends. Germline CDR1 and CDR2: MNHEY and SVGAGI. The CDR3 region has the DNA TGTGCCAGCAGTTATTTGGATTCACCCCTCCACTTT. Its protein is CASSYLDSPLHF.

The V gene is TRBV28, the J gene TRBJ2-2; 8 bases are shared with TRBD2. The CDR3 covers 17 residues. Germline V gene data show CDR1 as MDHEN and CDR2 as SYDVKM. With V trimmed by 3 bases and J by 1 base, 7 bases remained unmatched. This CDR3 is CASSFTGLAGNTGELFF. The CDR3 nucleotides read TGTGCCAGCAGTTTTACGGGTCTAGCGGGGAACACCGGGGAGCTGTTTTTT.

The gene calls are TRBV7-8 and TRBJ2-5; D is possibly TRBD2 (5 bases). Between the trimmed V and J ends, which lost 1 base and 5 bases, there was a span of 8 bases. The CDR3 runs 13 residues. From germline, CDR1 is SGHVS and CDR2 FQNEAQ. CDR3 sequence: CASSLGGLETQYF. DNA of the CDR3: TGTGCCAGCAGCTTAGGAGGACTCGAGACCCAGTACTTC.

This sequence joins TRBV6-1 and TRBJ2-5; 9 bases agree with TRBD1. With 5 bases clipped from V and 3 bases from J, the junction kept 7 bases outside the gene matches. Germline V gene data show CDR1 as MNHNS and CDR2 as SASEGT. This CDR3 spans 15 amino acids. CDR3: CASSTRGTGKETQYF. The DNA of the CDR3 is TGTGCCAGCAGTACCCGCGGGACAGGGAAAGAGACCCAGTACTTC.

V gene TRBV20-1 combines with J gene TRBJ2-3, with 9 bases lining up with TRBD2. Germline CDR1 DFQATT, CDR2 SNEGSKA (reference sequence). The length of the CDR3 is 16 residues. V lost 0 bases to trimming and J lost 3 bases; unmatched junction nucleotides: 7. The CDR3 bases are TGCAGTGCTAGAGACCCGACTAGCGGACCTACAGATACGCAGTATTTT. It codes for CSARDPTSGPTDTQYF.

The chain combines TRBV7-2 with TRBJ2-1; unclear D gene. CDR3 length: 16 amino acids. V lost 4 bases, J lost 0 bases, and 13 bases lay in between. CDR1 SGHTA and CDR2 FQGNSA come from the germline V gene. The CDR3 nucleotides are TGTGCCAGCAGCTCCGAATCAACACTCTCCTACAATGAGCAGTTCTTC. It codes for CASSSESTLSYNEQFF.

The chain employs TRBV7-2 and TRBJ2-1, with D possibly being TRBD1 or TRBD2 (5 bases each). The CDR3 runs 15 residues. CDR1 and CDR2 (germline): SGHTA, FQGNSA. Trimming took off 6 bases at V and 5 bases at J, with 17 bases between the two ends. In DNA, the CDR3 is TGTGCCAGCAGGTTTAGCATCGGGGCTAACAATGAGCAGTTCTTC. As protein: CASRFSIGANNEQFF.

This clonotype was seen a handful of times. The genes are TRBV27 and TRBJ1-2; D gene uncertain. Germline V gives CDR1 MNHEY, CDR2 SMNVEV (reference sequence). Trimming removed 5 bases at V and 8 bases at J, with 15 bases between. The length of the CDR3 is 13 residues. The CDR3 protein is CASSQPGRAGYTF. The CDR3 nucleotides read TGTGCCAGCAGTCAACCAGGCCGCGCCGGCTACACCTTC.

This rearrangement joins TRBV28 to TRBJ2-7; D is undetermined. The CDR3 has 14 amino acids. Trimming pared 5 bases from V and 3 bases from J, leaving 14 bases between. The germline gives CDR1 MDHEN, CDR2 SYDVKM. DNA of the CDR3: TGTGCCAGCAGTGGAACGGGCCAATACTACGAGCAGTACTTC. Its translation: CASSGTGQYYEQYF.

This sequence joins TRBV20-1 and TRBJ1-1; D unresolved. The CDR3 extends over 12 amino acids. The V end lost 5 bases, the J end lost 0 bases, and 7 bases lay between the germline ends. Germline V gives CDR1 DFQATT, CDR2 SNEGSKA (reference sequence). CDR3 loop: CSAERVNTEAFF. In nucleotides, the CDR3 is TGCAGTGCTGAGAGAGTGAACACTGAAGCTTTCTTT.

V is TRBV2 and J is TRBJ2-1; no reliable D call. The ends were cut back, 3 bases at V and 3 bases at J, with 12 bases in the middle. This CDR3 is built from 15 residues. Germline V lookup: CDR1 SNHLY, CDR2 FYNNEI. CDR3 coding DNA: TGTGCCAGCAGTGAGGATGGCGACCGCTACAATGAGCAGTTCTTC. It codes for CASSEDGDRYNEQFF.

This chain links TRBV20-1 with TRBJ2-5, with 8 positions matching TRBD1. Losses at the gene ends were 3 bases for V and 4 bases for J; bases not matched to a gene: 1. The CDR3 has 12 residues. The germline gives CDR1 DFQATT, CDR2 SNEGSKA (reference sequence). The CDR3 spells CSASGTGETQYF. The CDR3 DNA reads as TGCAGTGCTAGTGGGACAGGAGAGACCCAGTACTTC.

The genes are TRBV5-4 and TRBJ1-6, with unresolved D. V was pared by 3 bases and J by 10 bases, with 17 bases between. The CDR3 length is 15 residues. Looked up from germline, CDR1 is SGHNT and CDR2 is YYREEE (reference sequence). The CDR3 loop reads CASSSRGLENSPLHF. CDR3 sequence (DNA): TGTGCCAGCAGCTCTCGGGGTCTCGAGAACTCACCCCTCCACTTT.

This rearrangement joins TRBV2 to TRBJ2-2; D not resolved. Germline V CDR1 and CDR2: SNHLY, FYNNEI. This CDR3 has 14 residues. V lost 0 bases and J 5 bases, leaving 7 bases between the germline ends. This CDR3 reads CASSEALPTGELFF. Written as DNA, the CDR3 is TGTGCCAGCAGTGAAGCACTGCCAACCGGGGAGCTGTTTTTT.

Only a few counts were recorded for this clonotype. The chain recombines TRBV20-1 with TRBJ1-5; 7 bases map to TRBD1. The CDR3 is 18 residues long. V lost 1 base to trimming and J lost 0 bases; unmatched junction nucleotides: 12. CDR1 and CDR2 from the germline V gene are DFQATT and SNEGSKA (reference sequence). The CDR3, as DNA: TGCAGTGCTAGAGGACAGGGTATGACCCCTATTAGCAATCAGCCCCAGCATTTT. Its protein product is CSARGQGMTPISNQPQHF.

This clonotype was seen only once. The CDR3 DNA reads as TGCAGTGCCGAGGAGTTACGGGCGAACTGGAACACTGAAGCTTTCTTT. This translates into CSAEELRANWNTEAFF. The V gene is TRBV20-1, the J gene TRBJ1-1; D is ambiguous. V was clipped by 6 bases and J by 1 base, with 21 bases between them. The CDR3 runs to 16 residues. From germline, CDR1 is DFQATT and CDR2 SNEGSKA (reference sequence).

This clonotype appeared a single time. The chain links TRBV6-2 or TRBV6-3 to TRBJ2-1; no clear D. Per the germline V gene, CDR1 is MNHEY and CDR2 is SVGEGT. V was cut by 10 bases and J by 3 bases, with 19 bases left in between. The CDR3 has 15 residues. DNA for the CDR3: TGTGCCACTATTGGTCGGGCAAAAAACTACAATGAGCAGTTCTTC. Translation gives CATIGRAKNYNEQFF.

The chain has TRBV5-4 and TRBJ2-7, with D maybe TRBD2 (5 bases). The germline V gene encodes CDR1 SGHNT and CDR2 YYREEE (reference sequence). CDR3 length: 13 amino acids. V shed 2 bases and J shed 3 bases, with 9 bases lying between them. CDR3 protein: CASSLAADYEQYF. CDR3 coding DNA: TGTGCCAGCAGCTTAGCGGCCGACTACGAGCAGTACTTC.

The rearrangement joins TRBV30 to TRBJ2-5, with 10 bases that match TRBD1. The junction had 8 bases not matched to a gene; V was cut back by 0 bases and J by 4 bases. Germline V CDR1 and CDR2: GTSNPN, SVGIG (reference sequence). There are 16 residues in the CDR3. The CDR3 spells CAWSVGDRGQGETQYF. The CDR3 DNA follows: TGTGCCTGGAGTGTAGGCGACAGGGGGCAGGGAGAGACCCAGTACTTC.

This clonotype turned up a few times. The chain combines TRBV11-2 with TRBJ2-5, with 7 nucleotides matching TRBD1. V gave up 1 base and J gave up 4 bases; unmatched junction bases: 9. Germline V CDR1 and CDR2: SGHAT, FQNNGV. The CDR3 is 16 residues long. This CDR3 reads CASSLVAGTVVETQYF. The CDR3 bases are TGTGCCAGCAGCTTAGTCGCCGGGACAGTGGTAGAGACCCAGTACTTC.